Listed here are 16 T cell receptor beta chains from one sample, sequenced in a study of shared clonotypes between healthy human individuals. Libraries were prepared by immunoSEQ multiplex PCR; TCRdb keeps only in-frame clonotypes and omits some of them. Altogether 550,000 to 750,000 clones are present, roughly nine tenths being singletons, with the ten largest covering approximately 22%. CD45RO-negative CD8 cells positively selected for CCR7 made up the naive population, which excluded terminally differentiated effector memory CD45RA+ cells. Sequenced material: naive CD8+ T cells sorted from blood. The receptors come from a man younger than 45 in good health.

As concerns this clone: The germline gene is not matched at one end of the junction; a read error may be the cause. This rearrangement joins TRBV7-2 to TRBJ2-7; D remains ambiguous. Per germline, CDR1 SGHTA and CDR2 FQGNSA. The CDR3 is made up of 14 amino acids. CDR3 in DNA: TGTGCCAGCAGCACGGACGTAAGCTCCTACGGGCAGTACTTC. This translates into CASSTDVSSYGQYF.

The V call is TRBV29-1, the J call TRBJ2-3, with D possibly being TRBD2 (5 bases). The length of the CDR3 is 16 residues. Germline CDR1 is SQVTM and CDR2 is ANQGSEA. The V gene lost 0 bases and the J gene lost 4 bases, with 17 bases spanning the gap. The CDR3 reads CSVEDLEGGMADTQYF. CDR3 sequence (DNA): TGCAGCGTTGAAGATCTTGAGGGTGGAATGGCAGATACGCAGTATTTT.

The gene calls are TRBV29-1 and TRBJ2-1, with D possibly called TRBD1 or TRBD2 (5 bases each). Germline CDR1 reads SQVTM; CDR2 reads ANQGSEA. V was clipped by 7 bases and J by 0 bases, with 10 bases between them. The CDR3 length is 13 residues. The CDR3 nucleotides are TGCAGCGGGAAGGGACGCTCCTACAATGAGCAGTTCTTC. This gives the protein CSGKGRSYNEQFF.

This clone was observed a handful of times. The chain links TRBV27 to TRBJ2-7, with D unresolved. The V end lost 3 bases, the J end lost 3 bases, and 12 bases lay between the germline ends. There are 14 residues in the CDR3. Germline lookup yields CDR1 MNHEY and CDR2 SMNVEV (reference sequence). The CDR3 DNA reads TGTGCCAGCAGTTTGCCAGGACCGTACTACGAGCAGTACTTC. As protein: CASSLPGPYYEQYF.

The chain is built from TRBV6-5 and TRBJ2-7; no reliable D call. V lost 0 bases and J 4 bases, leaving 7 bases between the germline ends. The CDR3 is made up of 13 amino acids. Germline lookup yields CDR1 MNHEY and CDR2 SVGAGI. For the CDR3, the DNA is TGTGCCAGCAGTTACTCGAACGATTACGAGCAGTACTTC. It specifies CASSYSNDYEQYF.

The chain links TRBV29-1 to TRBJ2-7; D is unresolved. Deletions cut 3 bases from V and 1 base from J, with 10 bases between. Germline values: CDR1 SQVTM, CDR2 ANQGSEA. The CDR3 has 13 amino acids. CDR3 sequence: CSVEALGSYEQYF. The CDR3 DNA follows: TGCAGCGTTGAGGCTCTAGGGTCCTACGAGCAGTACTTC.

This CDR3 is CASSFGSSTDTQYF. CDR3 coding DNA: TGTGCCAGCAGCTTCGGGTCCAGCACAGATACGCAGTATTTT. The chain has TRBV7-9 and TRBJ2-3; D ambiguous. Germline CDR1 and CDR2: SEHNR and FQNEAQ (reference sequence). The CDR3 spans 14 residues. V lost 3 bases, J lost 0 bases, and 7 bases lay in between.

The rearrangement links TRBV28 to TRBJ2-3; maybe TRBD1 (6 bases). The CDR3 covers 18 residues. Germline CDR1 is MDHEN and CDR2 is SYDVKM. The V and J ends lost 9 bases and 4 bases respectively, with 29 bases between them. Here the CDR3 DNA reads TGTGCCAGTAGAAGAAAGGACAGAGTCTACTCACTGGCAGATACGCAGTATTTT. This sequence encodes CASRRKDRVYSLADTQYF.

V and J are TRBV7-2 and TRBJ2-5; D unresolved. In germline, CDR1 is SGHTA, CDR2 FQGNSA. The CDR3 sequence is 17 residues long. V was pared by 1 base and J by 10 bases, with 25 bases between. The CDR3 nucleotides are TGTGCCAGCAGCTTAGGTTTTGGGCAGTTAAATCGGGTGGACCAGTACTTC. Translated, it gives CASSLGFGQLNRVDQYF.

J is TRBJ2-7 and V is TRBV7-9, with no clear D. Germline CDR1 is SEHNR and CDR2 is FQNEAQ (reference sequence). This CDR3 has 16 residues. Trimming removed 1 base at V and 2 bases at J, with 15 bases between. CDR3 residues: CASSLDEAPEPYEQYF. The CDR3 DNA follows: TGTGCCAGCAGCTTAGATGAGGCCCCAGAACCCTACGAGCAGTACTTC.

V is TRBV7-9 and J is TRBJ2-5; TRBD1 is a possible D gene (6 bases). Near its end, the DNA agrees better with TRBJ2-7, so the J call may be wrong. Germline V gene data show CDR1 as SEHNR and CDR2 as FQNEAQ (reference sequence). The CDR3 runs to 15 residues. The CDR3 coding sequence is TGTGCCGGATCACAACGGTCCGGGACAACCTACGAGCAGTACTTC. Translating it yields CAGSQRSGTTYEQYF.

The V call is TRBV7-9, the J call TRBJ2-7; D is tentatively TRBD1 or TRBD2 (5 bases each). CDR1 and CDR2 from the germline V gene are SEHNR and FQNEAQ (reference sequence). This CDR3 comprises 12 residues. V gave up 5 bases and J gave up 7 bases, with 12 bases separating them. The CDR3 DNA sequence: TGTGCCAGCAGCCACGGGGCAGAGGAGCAGTACTTC. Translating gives CASSHGAEEQYF.

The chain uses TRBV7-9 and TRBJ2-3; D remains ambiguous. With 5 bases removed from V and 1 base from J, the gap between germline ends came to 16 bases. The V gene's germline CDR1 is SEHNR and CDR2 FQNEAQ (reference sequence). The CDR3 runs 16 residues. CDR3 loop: CASSHNLHGRTDTQYF. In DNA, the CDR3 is TGTGCCAGCAGCCACAACCTCCACGGCCGCACAGATACGCAGTATTTT.

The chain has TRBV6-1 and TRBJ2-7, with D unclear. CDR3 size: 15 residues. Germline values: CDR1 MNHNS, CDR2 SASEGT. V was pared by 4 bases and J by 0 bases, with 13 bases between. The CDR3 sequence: CASSAPGHPSYEQYF. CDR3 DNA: TGTGCCAGCAGTGCTCCGGGTCACCCCTCCTACGAGCAGTACTTC.

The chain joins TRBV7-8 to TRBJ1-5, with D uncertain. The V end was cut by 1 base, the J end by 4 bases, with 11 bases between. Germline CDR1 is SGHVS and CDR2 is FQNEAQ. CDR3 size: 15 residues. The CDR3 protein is CASSLEGLRNQPQHF. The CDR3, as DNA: TGTGCCAGCAGCTTAGAAGGGCTTCGAAATCAGCCCCAGCATTTT.

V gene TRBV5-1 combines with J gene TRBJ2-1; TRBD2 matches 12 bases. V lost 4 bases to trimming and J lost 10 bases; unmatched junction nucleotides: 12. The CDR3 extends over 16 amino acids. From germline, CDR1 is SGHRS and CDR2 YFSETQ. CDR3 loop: CASSQRLAGVPYEQFF. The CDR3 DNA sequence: TGCGCCAGCAGCCAACGACTAGCGGGGGTGCCTTACGAGCAGTTCTTC.